This T cell receptor beta chain derives from a study of blood T cell repertoires in COVID-19 (dated by TCRdb to 2020 to 2021). Broadly, across the study: Samples from collaborators originated in the United States, Italy and Spain and spanned both the acute and convalescent phases of COVID-19. The prospective study material was composed of cDNA or gDNA derived from T cells, B-cell-depleted T cells, or PBMCs. Subjects who had been exposed to COVID-19, were actively infected with it, or had recovered from it provided the deeply sampled blood TCRbeta repertoires that made up the dataset. The repertoires were released in a freely available public database meant as a resource for research on the immune response to SARS-CoV-2. Samples were obtained from the ongoing ImmuneRACE study (first 160 participants) and from 950 to 1,500 subjects provided by 6 global collaborators. Nearly every sample came with metadata listing a de-identified subject ID, COVID-19 status, age in years and sex. Where available, HLA class I and class II types were obtained from metadata supplied by the sample provider rather than from assay-based typing.

In regard to this clone: Its recognized antigen is unknown. No much larger clone exists at a distance of one base, and base qualities are not known.

The collaborating institutions used their own protocols to collect whole blood in K2EDTA tubes. For TCRbeta analysis, collaborators shipped samples in one of three forms: frozen whole blood, isolated PBMCs, or DNA extracted from either of those sample types. The cysteine opens and the phenylalanine closes a CDR3 of 15 amino acids. Solely the CDR3 DNA is kept, with 45 bases framed from the first base. V is pruned by 3 bases and J by 9 bases, leaving 13 bases of the junction without a gene match. The germline V gene (reference sequence) sets CDR1 to DFQATT and CDR2 to SNEGSKA. The investigation overall reported the following: The quantity of clinical and demographic metadata differed by source and by participant and was supplied without curation.

The immunoSEQ Assay, a bias-controlled multiplex PCR, was used to amplify TCRbeta CDR3 regions from genomic DNA. The original methods were these. Nucleated cell counts per sample were estimated from amplification of reference gene primers within the assay. To quantify the absolute abundance of each unique TCRbeta CDR3 rearrangement, sequence reads were collapsed and filtered. For each sample, productive Simpson clonality was calculated as the square root of Simpson's diversity index across productive rearrangements. TCRdb provides this immuneACCESS table in a form limited to in-frame rearrangements. Some clones are lacking; in checked studies, under half of them reflect an unresolved V gene, and why the rest are absent is not known. V, J and clone size are those of that table, while D and trimming were read from the DNA. The sample data list about 260,000 clones, and around 80% of these were observed just once. Of the sample, 1.5% to 2% is held by the ten largest clones.

Input material: peripheral blood. The chain couples TRBV20-1 to TRBJ1-2; 10 of the junction bases match TRBD1. This TCR came from a woman older than 75 with acute or convalescent COVID-19. CDR3 loop: CSASGGQGQGFRYTF. Read as DNA, the sequence is TGCAGTGCTAGTGGGGGACAGGGGCAAGGGTTTCGCTACACCTTC.